Sequencing of this T cell receptor beta chain was carried out in a study of T cell responses to AZD1222 COVID-19 vaccine. Study results and limitations: Repertoires were obtained only post-peak T cell response. The sample set comprised mostly white British donors with more females, and clonal diversity was possibly underestimated. Nearly half of spike-specific TCRs reportedly target variant regions that are unmutated in the B.1.351 and B.1.1.7 variants.

Repertoires were generated with immunoSEQ multiplex PCR, while TCRdb's copy carries only in-frame clones and drops some. The sample records 15,000 to 20,000 clones, about four fifths being singletons. As concerns this clone: Its specificity is unknown.

Pooling of second doses given at about 4 or about 12 weeks was done. Germline V gene sequence: CDR1 LGHNA, CDR2 YNFKEQ. The CDR3 extends over 19 amino acids. V lost 0 bases, J lost 2 bases, and 15 bases stayed unmatched. The chain employs TRBV4-2 and TRBJ2-7; 8 positions agree with TRBD2. Sequenced material: peripheral blood, taken 28 days after the second AZD1222 dose. The receptor was derived from an adult who received the AZD1222 COVID-19 vaccine. The CDR3 nucleotides are TGTGCCAGCAGCCAAGATTTTGCTAGCGGGCAGGCCCTTACCTACGAGCAGTACTTC. Residues: CASSQDFASGQALTYEQYF.